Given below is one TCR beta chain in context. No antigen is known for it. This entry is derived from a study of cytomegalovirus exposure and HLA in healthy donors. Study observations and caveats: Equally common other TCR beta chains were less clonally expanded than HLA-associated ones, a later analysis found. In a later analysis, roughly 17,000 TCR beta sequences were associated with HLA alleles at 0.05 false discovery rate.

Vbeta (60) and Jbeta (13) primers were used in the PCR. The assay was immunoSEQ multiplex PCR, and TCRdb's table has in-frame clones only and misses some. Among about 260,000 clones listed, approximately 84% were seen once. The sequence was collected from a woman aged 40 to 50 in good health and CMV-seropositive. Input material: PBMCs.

The CDR3 sequence: CASSWTGLSYEQYF. CDR3 coding DNA: TGTGCCAGCAGTTGGACAGGGCTTTCCTACGAGCAGTACTTC. The chain uses TRBV6-5 and TRBJ2-7, with TRBD1 matching 8 bases. This CDR3 is built from 14 residues. The germline gives CDR1 MNHEY, CDR2 SVGAGI. Losses at the gene ends were 4 bases for V and 1 base for J; bases not matched to a gene: 3.